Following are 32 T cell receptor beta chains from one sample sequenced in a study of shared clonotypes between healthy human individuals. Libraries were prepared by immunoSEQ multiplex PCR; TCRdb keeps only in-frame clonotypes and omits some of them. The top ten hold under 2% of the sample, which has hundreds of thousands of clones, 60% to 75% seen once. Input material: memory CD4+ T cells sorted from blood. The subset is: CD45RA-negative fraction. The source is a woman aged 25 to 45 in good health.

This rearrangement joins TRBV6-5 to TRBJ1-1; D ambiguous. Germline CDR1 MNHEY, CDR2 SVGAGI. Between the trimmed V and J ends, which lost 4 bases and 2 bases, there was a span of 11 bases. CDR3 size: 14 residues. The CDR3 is CASSWSGLNTEAFF. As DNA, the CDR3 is TGTGCCAGCAGTTGGAGCGGCCTTAACACTGAAGCTTTCTTT.

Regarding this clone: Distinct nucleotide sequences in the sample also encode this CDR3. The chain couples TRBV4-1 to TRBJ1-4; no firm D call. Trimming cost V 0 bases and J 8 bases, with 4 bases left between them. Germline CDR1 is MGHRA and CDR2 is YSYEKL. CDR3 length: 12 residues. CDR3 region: CASSQEGEKLFF. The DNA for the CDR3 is TGCGCCAGCAGCCAAGAGGGCGAAAAACTGTTTTTT.

The CDR3 coding sequence is TGTGCCAGCAGCTTGATGGCAGGGGGCTCCTACGAGCAGTACTTC. Translating gives CASSLMAGGSYEQYF. The chain is built from TRBV11-2 and TRBJ2-7; 7 bases fit TRBD1. The V gene's germline CDR1 is SGHAT and CDR2 FQNNGV. This CDR3 is built from 15 residues. The junction had 5 bases not matched to a gene; V was cut back by 3 bases and J by 0 bases.

The chain's CDR3 is CASSPGLDPNIQYF. The CDR3 bases are TGCGCCAGCAGTCCAGGACTAGATCCGAACATTCAGTACTTC. V and J are TRBV5-1 and TRBJ2-4, with 7 bases that match TRBD2. The CDR3 covers 14 residues. Germline lookup yields CDR1 SGHRS and CDR2 YFSETQ. Trimming cost V 5 bases and J 7 bases; bases outside gene matches: 9.

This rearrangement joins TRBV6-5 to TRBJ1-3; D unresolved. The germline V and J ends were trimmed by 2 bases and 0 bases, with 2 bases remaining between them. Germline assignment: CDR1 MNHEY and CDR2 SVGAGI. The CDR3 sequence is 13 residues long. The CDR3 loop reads CASSYTSGNTIYF. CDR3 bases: TGTGCCAGCAGTTACACCTCTGGAAACACCATATATTTT.

Here the CDR3 DNA reads TGCAGCGTTGCTGACTCTGGGGCCAACGTCCTGACTTTC. As protein: CSVADSGANVLTF. This rearrangement joins TRBV29-1 to TRBJ2-6; D is ambiguous. CDR1 is SQVTM, CDR2 ANQGSEA, per germline. The CDR3 totals 13 residues. The V end was cut by 4 bases, the J end by 0 bases, with 4 bases between. Full variable domain (outside the CDR3, taken from reference TRBV29-1 and TRBJ2-6): SAVISQKPSRDICQRGTSLTIQCQVDSQVTMMFWYRQQPGQSLTLIATANQGSEATYESGFVIDKFPISRPNLTFSTLTVSNMSPEDSSIYLCSVADSGANVLTFGAGSRLTVL.

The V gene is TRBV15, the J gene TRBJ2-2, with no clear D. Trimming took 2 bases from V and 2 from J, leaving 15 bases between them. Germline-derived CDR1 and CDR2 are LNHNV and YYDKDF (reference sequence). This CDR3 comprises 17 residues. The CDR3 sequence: CATSRPPPGFNTGELFF. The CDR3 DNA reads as TGTGCCACCAGCAGACCCCCTCCCGGGTTTAACACCGGGGAGCTGTTTTTT.

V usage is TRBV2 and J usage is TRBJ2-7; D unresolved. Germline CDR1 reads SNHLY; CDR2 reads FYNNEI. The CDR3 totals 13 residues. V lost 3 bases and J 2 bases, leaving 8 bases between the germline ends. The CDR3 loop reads CASSDIYAYEQYF. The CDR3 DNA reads TGTGCCAGCAGTGACATCTACGCCTACGAGCAGTACTTC.

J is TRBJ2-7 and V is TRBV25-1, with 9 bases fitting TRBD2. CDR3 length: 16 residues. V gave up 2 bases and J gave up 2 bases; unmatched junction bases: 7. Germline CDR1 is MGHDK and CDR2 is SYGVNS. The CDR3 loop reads CASSELLGTSTYEQYF. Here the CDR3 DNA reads TGTGCCAGCAGTGAACTACTCGGGACTAGCACCTACGAGCAGTACTTC.

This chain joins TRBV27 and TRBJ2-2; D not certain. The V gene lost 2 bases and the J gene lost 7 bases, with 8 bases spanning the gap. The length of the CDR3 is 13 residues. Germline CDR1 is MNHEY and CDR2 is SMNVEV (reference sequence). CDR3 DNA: TGTGCCAGCAGTTTAGAGGCCTTCGGGGAGCTGTTTTTT. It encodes CASSLEAFGELFF.

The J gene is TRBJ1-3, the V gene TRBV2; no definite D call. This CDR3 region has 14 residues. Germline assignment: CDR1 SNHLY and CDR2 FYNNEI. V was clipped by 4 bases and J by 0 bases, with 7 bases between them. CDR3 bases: TGTGCCAGCAGTGCTCCGAGCTCTGGAAACACCATATATTTT. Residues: CASSAPSSGNTIYF.

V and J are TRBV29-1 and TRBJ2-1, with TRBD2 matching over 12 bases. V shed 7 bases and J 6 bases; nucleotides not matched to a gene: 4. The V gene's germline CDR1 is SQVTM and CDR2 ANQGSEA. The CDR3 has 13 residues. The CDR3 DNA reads TGCAGCGCCATGACTAGCGGGAGCAATGAGCAGTTCTTC. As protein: CSAMTSGSNEQFF.

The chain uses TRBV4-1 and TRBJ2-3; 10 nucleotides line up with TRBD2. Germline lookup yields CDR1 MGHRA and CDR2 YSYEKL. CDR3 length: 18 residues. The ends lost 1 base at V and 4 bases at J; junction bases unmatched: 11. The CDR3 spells CASSQVPAGGPDADTQYF. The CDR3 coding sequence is TGCGCCAGCAGCCAAGTTCCAGCGGGAGGGCCCGATGCAGATACGCAGTATTTT.

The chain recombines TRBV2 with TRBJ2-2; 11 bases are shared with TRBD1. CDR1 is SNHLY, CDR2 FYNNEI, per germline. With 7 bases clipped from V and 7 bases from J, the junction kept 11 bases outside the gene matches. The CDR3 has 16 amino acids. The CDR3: CASTPRTGGANGELFF. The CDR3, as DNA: TGTGCCAGCACTCCAAGGACAGGGGGCGCAAACGGGGAGCTGTTTTTT.

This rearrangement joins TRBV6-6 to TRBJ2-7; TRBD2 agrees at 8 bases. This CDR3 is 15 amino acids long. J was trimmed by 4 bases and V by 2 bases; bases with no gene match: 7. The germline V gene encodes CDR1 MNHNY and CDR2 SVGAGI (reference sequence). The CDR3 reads CASSYGAGERYEQYF. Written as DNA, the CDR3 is TGTGCCAGCAGTTACGGAGCGGGAGAGCGATACGAGCAGTACTTC.

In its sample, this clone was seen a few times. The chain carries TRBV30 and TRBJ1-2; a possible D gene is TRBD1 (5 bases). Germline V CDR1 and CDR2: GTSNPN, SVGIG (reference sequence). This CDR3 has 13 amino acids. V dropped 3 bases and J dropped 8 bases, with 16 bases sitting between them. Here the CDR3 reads CAWRDTGFLGYTF. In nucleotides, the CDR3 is TGTGCCTGGAGAGATACAGGTTTCCTCGGCTACACCTTC.

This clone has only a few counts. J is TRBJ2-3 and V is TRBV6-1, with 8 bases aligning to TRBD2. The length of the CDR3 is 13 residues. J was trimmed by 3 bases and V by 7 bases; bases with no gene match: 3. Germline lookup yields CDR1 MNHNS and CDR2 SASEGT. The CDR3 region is CASIAGGTDTQYF. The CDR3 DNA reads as TGTGCCAGCATCGCGGGGGGTACAGATACGCAGTATTTT.

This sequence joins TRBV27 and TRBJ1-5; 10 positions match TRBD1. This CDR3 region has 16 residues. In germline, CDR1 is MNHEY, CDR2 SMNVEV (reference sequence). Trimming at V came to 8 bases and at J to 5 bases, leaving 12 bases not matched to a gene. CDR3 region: CASFLTGTGDHQPQHF. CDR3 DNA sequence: TGTGCCAGCTTTCTTACCGGGACAGGGGACCATCAGCCCCAGCATTTT.

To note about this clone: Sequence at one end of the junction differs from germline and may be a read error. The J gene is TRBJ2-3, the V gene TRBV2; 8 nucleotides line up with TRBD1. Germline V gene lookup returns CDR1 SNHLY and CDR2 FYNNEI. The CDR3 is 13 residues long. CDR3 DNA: TGTGCCAGCAGTGGGACAGGGACCCCGCGCTTGCGTTTT. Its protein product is CASSGTGTPRLRF.

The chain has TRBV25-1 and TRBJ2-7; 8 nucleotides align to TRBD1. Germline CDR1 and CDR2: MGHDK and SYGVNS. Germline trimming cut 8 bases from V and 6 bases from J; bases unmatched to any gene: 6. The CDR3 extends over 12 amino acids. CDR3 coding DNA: TGTGCCAGCTGGACAGGGTCGGGCGAGCAGTACTTC. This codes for CASWTGSGEQYF.

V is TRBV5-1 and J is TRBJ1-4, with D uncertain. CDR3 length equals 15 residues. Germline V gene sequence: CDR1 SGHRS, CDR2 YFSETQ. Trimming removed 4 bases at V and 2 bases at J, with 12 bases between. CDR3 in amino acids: CASSLRPTTNEKLFF. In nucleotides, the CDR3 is TGCGCCAGCAGCCTCCGACCGACTACTAATGAAAAACTGTTTTTT. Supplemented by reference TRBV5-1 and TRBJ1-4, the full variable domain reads KAGVTQTPRYLIKTRGQQVTLSCSPISGHRSVSWYQQTPGQGLQFLFEYFSETQRNKGNFPGRFSGRQFSNSRSEMNVSTLELGDSALYLCASSLRPTTNEKLFFGSGTQLSVL.

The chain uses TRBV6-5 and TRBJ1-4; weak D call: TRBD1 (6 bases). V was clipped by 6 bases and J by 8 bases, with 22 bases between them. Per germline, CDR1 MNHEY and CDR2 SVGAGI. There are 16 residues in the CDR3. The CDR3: CASSYTNVEGGEKLFF. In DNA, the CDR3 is TGTGCCAGCAGCTACACGAACGTTGAAGGGGGGGAAAAACTGTTTTTT.

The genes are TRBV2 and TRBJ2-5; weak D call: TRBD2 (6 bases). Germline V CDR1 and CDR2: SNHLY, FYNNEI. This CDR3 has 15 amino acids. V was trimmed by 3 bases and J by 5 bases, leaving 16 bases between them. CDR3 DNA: TGTGCCAGCAGTGACTACGGCGGGATGGGGGAGACCCAGTACTTC. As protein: CASSDYGGMGETQYF.

The CDR3, as DNA: TGTGCCAGCAGATTCGCCCCGGGACAGAGCTCTGGGGCCAACGTCCTGACTTTC. Translation gives CASRFAPGQSSGANVLTF. This rearrangement joins TRBV7-9 to TRBJ2-6; 7 bases map to TRBD1. The CDR3 length is 18 residues. The V segment lost 6 bases and the J segment 0 bases; nucleotides outside the gene matches: 11. CDR1 is SEHNR and CDR2 is FQNEAQ in the germline V gene (reference sequence).

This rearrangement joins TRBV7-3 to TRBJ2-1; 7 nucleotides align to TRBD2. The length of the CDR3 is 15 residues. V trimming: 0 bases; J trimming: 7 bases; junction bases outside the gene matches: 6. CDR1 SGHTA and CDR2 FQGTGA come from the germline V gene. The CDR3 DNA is TGTGCCAGCAGCTTAACGCGGGGGACCCTAAATGAGCAGTTCTTC. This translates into CASSLTRGTLNEQFF.

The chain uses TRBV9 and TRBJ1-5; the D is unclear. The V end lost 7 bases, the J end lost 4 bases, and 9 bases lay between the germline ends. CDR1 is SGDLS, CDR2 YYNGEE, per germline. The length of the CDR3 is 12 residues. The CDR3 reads CASVLMNQPQHF. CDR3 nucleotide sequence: TGTGCCAGCGTCCTGATGAATCAGCCCCAGCATTTT.

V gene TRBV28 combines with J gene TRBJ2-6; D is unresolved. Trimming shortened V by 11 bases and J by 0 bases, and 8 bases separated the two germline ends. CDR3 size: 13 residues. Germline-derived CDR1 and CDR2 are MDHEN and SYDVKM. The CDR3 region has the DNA TGTGCCGCTGCCAACTCTGGGGCCAACGTCCTGACTTTC. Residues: CAAANSGANVLTF.

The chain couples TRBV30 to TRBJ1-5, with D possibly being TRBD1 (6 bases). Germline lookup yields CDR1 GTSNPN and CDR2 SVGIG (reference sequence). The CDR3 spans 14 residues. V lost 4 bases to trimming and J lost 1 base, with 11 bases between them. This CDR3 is CAWTWTASNQPQHF. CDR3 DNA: TGTGCCTGGACCTGGACAGCGAGCAATCAGCCCCAGCATTTT.

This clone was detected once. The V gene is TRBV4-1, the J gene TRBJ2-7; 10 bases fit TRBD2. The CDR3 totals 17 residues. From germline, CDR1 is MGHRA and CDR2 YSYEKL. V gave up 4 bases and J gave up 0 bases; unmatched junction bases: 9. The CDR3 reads CASSRSGLADSSYEQYF. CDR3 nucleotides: TGCGCCAGCAGCCGATCTGGACTAGCGGACAGCTCCTACGAGCAGTACTTC.

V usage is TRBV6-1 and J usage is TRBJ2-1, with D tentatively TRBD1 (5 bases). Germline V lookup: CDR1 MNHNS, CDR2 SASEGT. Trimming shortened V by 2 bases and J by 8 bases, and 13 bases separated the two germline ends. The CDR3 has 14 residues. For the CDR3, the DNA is TGTGCCAGCAGTGAAAGGGGCAGGCACGATGAGCAGTTCTTC. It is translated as CASSERGRHDEQFF.

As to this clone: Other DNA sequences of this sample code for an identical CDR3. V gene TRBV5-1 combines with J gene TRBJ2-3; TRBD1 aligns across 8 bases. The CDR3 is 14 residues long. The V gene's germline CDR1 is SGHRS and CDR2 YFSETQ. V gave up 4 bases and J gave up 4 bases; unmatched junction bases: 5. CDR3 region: CASSLGQDADTQYF. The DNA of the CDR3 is TGCGCCAGCAGCCTGGGACAGGACGCAGATACGCAGTATTTT.

The CDR3 coding sequence is TGCGCCAGCAGCTTGCCAGCGGGAGATATCGAGCAGTACTTC. It translates to CASSLPAGDIEQYF. The gene calls are TRBV5-1 and TRBJ2-7, with TRBD2 identical over 8 bases. The CDR3 is 14 residues long. The germline gives CDR1 SGHRS, CDR2 YFSETQ. V was clipped by 1 base and J by 6 bases; unmatched bases: 6.